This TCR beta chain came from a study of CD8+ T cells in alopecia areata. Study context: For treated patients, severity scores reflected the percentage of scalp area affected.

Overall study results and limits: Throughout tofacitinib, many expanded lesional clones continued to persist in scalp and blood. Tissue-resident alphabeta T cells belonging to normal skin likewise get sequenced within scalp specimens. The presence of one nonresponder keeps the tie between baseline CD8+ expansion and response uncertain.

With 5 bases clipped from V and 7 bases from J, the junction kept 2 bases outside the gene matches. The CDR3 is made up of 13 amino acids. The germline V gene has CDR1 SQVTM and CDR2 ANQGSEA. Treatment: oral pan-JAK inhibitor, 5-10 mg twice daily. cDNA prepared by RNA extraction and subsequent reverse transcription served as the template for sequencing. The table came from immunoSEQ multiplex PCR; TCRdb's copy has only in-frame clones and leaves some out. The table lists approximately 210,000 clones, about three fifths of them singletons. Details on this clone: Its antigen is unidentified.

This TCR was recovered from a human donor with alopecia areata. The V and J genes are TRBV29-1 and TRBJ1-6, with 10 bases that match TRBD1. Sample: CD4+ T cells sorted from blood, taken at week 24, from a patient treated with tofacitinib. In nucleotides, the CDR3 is TGCAGCGTTTCGGGACAGGGGAATTCACCCCTCCACTTT. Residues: CSVSGQGNSPLHF.